This note documents a single T cell receptor beta chain sequence. These data belong to a study of blood T cell repertoires in COVID-19. The overall study: The United States, Italy and Spain were the sources of the acute and convalescent COVID-19 samples.

Assay used: immunoSEQ multiplex PCR; TCRdb lists only in-frame clones, some missing. Counted here are 200,000 to 250,000 clones, roughly 86% occurring once; the ten biggest clones make up approximately 7%. V shed 5 bases and J 0 bases; nucleotides not matched to a gene: 11. Looked up from germline, CDR1 is DFQATT and CDR2 is SNEGSKA (reference sequence). The CDR3 is made up of 18 amino acids. The TCR was taken from a woman aged 70-85 years with active or convalescent COVID-19. Sequencing was performed on peripheral blood. This chain connects TRBV20-1 to TRBJ2-1, with 12 bases matching TRBD1. CDR3: CSARGGQGAWSSYNEQFF. The CDR3 DNA reads as TGCAGTGCTCGTGGGGGACAGGGGGCTTGGAGCTCCTACAATGAGCAGTTCTTC.